This TCR beta chain appears in the sequencing data of a study of blood T cells in healthy people across ages. Whole-study findings and limits: Strongly correlated with naive T cell percentage was TCR beta diversity.

CDR3 length: 17 residues. Germline-derived CDR1 and CDR2 are SSHAT and FNYEAQ (reference sequence). V lost 1 base and J lost 0, with 10 bases in between. The second PCR ran about 6 to 12 cycles with a sample-barcoded 5' primer and J-beta primers. A template-switch adaptor with 12 random nucleotides tagged each cDNA molecule. TCRdb independently ran MiXCR on the 5' RACE reads; one entry per CDR3 protein. Of about 760,000 distinct CDR3 sequences in the sample, 56% were seen once. Points on this clonotype: No antigen is known for it.

The chain has TRBV7-7 and TRBJ2-6; D is unresolved. This TCR was sampled from a middle-aged man in good health. Input material: blood. The CDR3 spells CASSLGTANSGANVLTF. DNA of the CDR3: TGTGCCAGCAGCTTAGGGACGGCAAACTCTGGGGCCAACGTCCTGACTTTC.